The 25 T cell receptor beta chains given below trace back to one sample, sequenced in a study of blood T cell repertoires in COVID-19. Sequencing used immunoSEQ multiplex PCR; TCRdb keeps in-frame clones, though not all of them. This sample yields 150,000 to 200,000 clones, of which approximately 80% are seen a single time; 5.2% belongs to the top ten. The sample consisted of PBMCs or T cells enriched from blood (not recorded which). These receptors were obtained from a woman aged 60-70 years with acute COVID-19.

The chain uses TRBV7-2 and TRBJ2-1; 7 positions agree with TRBD1. This CDR3 region has 14 residues. V gave up 2 bases and J gave up 8 bases; unmatched junction bases: 6. Germline assignment: CDR1 SGHTA and CDR2 FQGNSA. This chain's CDR3 is CASSLSTGQDEQFF. In DNA, the CDR3 is TGTGCCAGCAGCTTATCGACAGGGCAAGATGAGCAGTTCTTC.

The chain combines TRBV18 with TRBJ2-2, with TRBD2 identical over 9 bases. Germline CDR1 KGHSH, CDR2 LQKENI. This CDR3 contains 15 residues. Trimming cost V 1 base and J 6 bases; bases outside gene matches: 3. CDR3 bases: TGTGCCAGCTCACCACTAGCGGGGGCCCCCGGGGAGCTGTTTTTT. Translating it yields CASSPLAGAPGELFF.

This clone appeared once. The V gene is TRBV14, the J gene TRBJ1-2; D remains ambiguous. Trimming removed 5 bases from V and 4 bases from J, with 11 bases in between. Per the germline V gene, CDR1 is SGHDN and CDR2 is FVKESK. The CDR3 loop spans 13 amino acids. The CDR3 nucleotides are TGTGCCAGCAGCGAAGTTCATCCCTATGGCTACACCTTC. It translates to CASSEVHPYGYTF.

This chain joins TRBV10-2 and TRBJ2-3, with 8 bases aligning to TRBD2. CDR3 size: 14 residues. Germline CDR1 reads WSHSY; CDR2 reads SAAADI. With V trimmed by 10 bases and J by 2 bases, 8 bases remained unmatched. The DNA for the CDR3 is TGCGCCACCCTTAGCGGGGCGTACACAGATACGCAGTATTTT. As protein: CATLSGAYTDTQYF.

DNA for the CDR3: TGTGCCAGCAGAGACAGCGATCGAGTTGGGACCCAGTACTTC. Amino acids: CASRDSDRVGTQYF. This sequence joins TRBV11-2 and TRBJ2-5; TRBD1 might be the D (5 bases). Germline V CDR1 and CDR2: SGHAT, FQNNGV. The V and J ends lost 6 bases and 7 bases respectively, with 18 bases between them. The CDR3 has 14 residues.

The rearrangement uses TRBV5-1 and TRBJ1-4; 8 nucleotides line up with TRBD1. The CDR3 is made up of 16 amino acids. V shed 5 bases and J 0 bases; nucleotides not matched to a gene: 6. The germline V gene has CDR1 SGHRS and CDR2 YFSETQ. CDR3 in amino acids: CASRSGTGATNEKLFF. The CDR3 coding sequence is TGCGCCAGCAGATCCGGGACAGGCGCAACTAATGAAAAACTGTTTTTT.

The chain carries TRBV7-2 and TRBJ1-2; 8 bases agree with TRBD1. In germline, CDR1 is SGHTA, CDR2 FQGNSA. The CDR3 runs 16 residues. After removal of 2 bases from V and 8 bases from J, the junction contained 13 bases not matched to a gene. The CDR3 nucleotides read TGTGCCAGCAGCTTAAGGGTGGACAGGGAGGTTGAGGGCTACACCTTC. It translates to CASSLRVDREVEGYTF.

CDR3 nucleotide sequence: TGCGCCAGCAGCCCCCTCGGTAGCGGGATGGGTGACACCGGGGAGCTGTTTTTT. It is translated as CASSPLGSGMGDTGELFF. The V gene is TRBV4-1, the J gene TRBJ2-2; 8 bases align to TRBD2. After removal of 4 bases from V and 3 bases from J, the junction contained 13 bases not matched to a gene. The CDR3 has 18 residues. CDR1 and CDR2 (germline): MGHRA, YSYEKL.

This clone was seen a few times. The chain recombines TRBV5-1 with TRBJ2-7, with 9 bases lining up with TRBD1. Germline V CDR1 and CDR2: SGHRS, YFSETQ. This CDR3 contains 13 residues. The V and J ends lost 4 bases and 6 bases, in that order; junction bases with no gene match: 5. The CDR3 protein is CASSPGTGTEQYF. CDR3 DNA sequence: TGCGCCAGCAGCCCCGGGACAGGGACCGAGCAGTACTTC. The whole variable domain, remainder taken from reference TRBV5-1 and TRBJ2-7, is KAGVTQTPRYLIKTRGQQVTLSCSPISGHRSVSWYQQTPGQGLQFLFEYFSETQRNKGNFPGRFSGRQFSNSRSEMNVSTLELGDSALYLCASSPGTGTEQYFGPGTRLTVT.

This clone was counted once. The V gene is TRBV5-4, the J gene TRBJ2-3, with TRBD1 as a possible D gene (6 bases). The CDR3 spans 15 residues. The V gene's germline CDR1 is SGHNT and CDR2 YYREEE (reference sequence). Trimming took off 4 bases at V and 8 bases at J, with 20 bases between the two ends. The CDR3 reads CASSPQGHQRGTQYF. As DNA, the CDR3 is TGTGCCAGCAGCCCTCAGGGGCATCAGAGAGGTACGCAGTATTTT.

This rearrangement joins TRBV19 to TRBJ2-2; 12 bases line up with TRBD2. The germline CDR1 and CDR2 sequences are LNHDA and SQIVND (reference sequence). J lost 6 bases, V lost 5 bases, and 4 bases had no gene match. The CDR3 runs to 15 residues. The CDR3 coding sequence is TGTGCCAGTAGTGTGACTAGCGGGAGAGCCGGGGAGCTGTTTTTT. Amino acids: CASSVTSGRAGELFF.

The chain employs TRBV5-6 and TRBJ2-7; D is uncertain. This CDR3 has 13 amino acids. From germline, CDR1 is SGHDT and CDR2 YYEEEE. The V end lost 2 bases, the J end lost 3 bases, and 9 bases lay between the germline ends. Written as DNA, the CDR3 is TGTGCCAGCAGCTTAAACAGAAACTACGAGCAGTACGTC. Translation gives CASSLNRNYEQYV.

The J gene is TRBJ1-6, the V gene TRBV2, with 9 bases lining up with TRBD1. CDR3 length: 16 amino acids. With 7 bases clipped from V and 10 bases from J, the junction kept 14 bases outside the gene matches. Germline lookup yields CDR1 SNHLY and CDR2 FYNNEI. This chain's CDR3 is CASTLSGGDRESPLHF. The CDR3 DNA is TGTGCCAGCACCTTGTCGGGGGGGGACAGGGAGTCACCCCTCCACTTT.

This CDR3 is CASSVVGGGDISYEQYV. The CDR3 DNA reads TGTGCCAGCAGCGTAGTCGGCGGGGGGGACATTTCCTACGAGCAGTACGTC. This chain joins TRBV9 and TRBJ2-7; 9 bases are shared with TRBD2. The V segment lost 0 bases and the J segment 1 base; nucleotides outside the gene matches: 8. Germline loops: CDR1 SGDLS, CDR2 YYNGEE. The length of the CDR3 is 17 residues.

The J gene is TRBJ1-5, the V gene TRBV3-1 (or the pseudogene TRBV3-2); 7 nucleotides agree with TRBD1. The CDR3 runs to 15 residues. The trim removed 4 bases at V and 2 bases at J, leaving 5 bases unmatched. CDR1 LGHDT and CDR2 YNNKEL come from the germline V gene (reference sequence). The CDR3 region has the DNA TGTGCCAGCAGCCCGGCCGGGACAGGCAATCAGCCCCAGCATTTT. Its protein product is CASSPAGTGNQPQHF.

The rearrangement joins TRBV11-2 to TRBJ2-1, with D maybe TRBD2 (5 bases). V was pared by 4 bases and J by 8 bases, with 18 bases between. Per the germline V gene, CDR1 is SGHAT and CDR2 is FQNNGV. This CDR3 region has 15 residues. DNA of the CDR3: TGTGCCAGCAGCTCCCCCAGACTATCCGGCCATGAGCAGTTCTTC. This gives the protein CASSSPRLSGHEQFF.

The sample holds a few counts of this clone. DNA for the CDR3: TGTGCCAGCAGCTTGCTTCAAGAGACCCAGTACTTC. Translated: CASSLLQETQYF. V and J are TRBV5-4 and TRBJ2-5; no definite D call. This CDR3 is 12 amino acids long. Germline CDR1 is SGHNT and CDR2 is YYREEE (reference sequence). Trimming pared 1 base from V and 2 bases from J, leaving 3 bases between.

This chain uses TRBV5-6 with TRBJ2-1, with 10 bases matching TRBD1. Germline V gives CDR1 SGHDT, CDR2 YYEEEE. The V segment lost 6 bases and the J segment 8 bases; nucleotides outside the gene matches: 14. The CDR3 covers 16 residues. CDR3 loop: CASTLPAGTGVHEQFF. The CDR3 nucleotides read TGTGCCAGCACCCTGCCGGCGGGGACAGGGGTCCATGAGCAGTTCTTC.

The chain combines TRBV7-9 with TRBJ1-4; D may be TRBD1 (5 bases). In germline, CDR1 is SEHNR, CDR2 FQNEAQ (reference sequence). This CDR3 has 15 residues. V was shortened by 3 bases and J by 5 bases, with 13 bases between the two germline ends. The CDR3 is CASSLRGEGNEKLFF. The CDR3 DNA reads TGTGCCAGCAGCTTGCGGGGGGAGGGGAATGAAAAACTGTTTTTT.

The chain combines TRBV30 with TRBJ2-4; TRBD1 is a possible D gene (6 bases). This CDR3 comprises 14 residues. Trimming shortened V by 3 bases and J by 3 bases, and 12 bases separated the two germline ends. Germline CDR1 GTSNPN, CDR2 SVGIG (reference sequence). CDR3 protein: CAWRSQGVKNIQYF. The CDR3 nucleotides read TGTGCCTGGAGATCACAGGGTGTCAAAAACATTCAGTACTTC. Together with reference TRBV30 and TRBJ2-4, the CDR3 gives the full variable domain: SQTIHQWPATLVQPVGSPLSLECTVEGTSNPNLYWYRQAAGRGLQLLFYSVGIGQISSEVPQNLSASRPQDRQFILSSKKLLLSDSGFYLCAWRSQGVKNIQYFGAGTRLSVL.

The gene calls are TRBV14 and TRBJ1-4, with 8 bases lining up with TRBD1. The CDR3 extends over 17 amino acids. Trimming cost V 4 bases and J 7 bases; bases outside gene matches: 14. CDR1 and CDR2 (germline): SGHDN, FVKESK. The CDR3 here is CASSRLRQGWVREKLFF. In DNA, the CDR3 is TGTGCCAGCAGCCGGTTAAGACAGGGGTGGGTCCGTGAAAAACTGTTTTTT. Full variable domain (remainder filled in from reference TRBV14 and TRBJ1-4): EAGVTQFPSHSVIEKGQTVTLRCDPISGHDNLYWYRRVMGKEIKFLLHFVKESKQDESGMPNNRFLAERTGGTYSTLKVQPAELEDSGVYFCASSRLRQGWVREKLFFGSGTQLSVL.

V usage is TRBV27 and J usage is TRBJ1-1; TRBD1 is a possible D gene (6 bases). V was cut by 2 bases and J by 0 bases, with 10 bases left in between. Germline V CDR1 and CDR2: MNHEY, SMNVEV (reference sequence). The CDR3 is 15 residues long. The CDR3, as DNA: TGTGCCAGCAGTTTAACAGGGCTCATGAACACTGAAGCTTTCTTT. Protein: CASSLTGLMNTEAFF.

The chain recombines TRBV30 with TRBJ1-2; D might be TRBD1 (6 bases). The CDR3 totals 14 residues. Trimming took 3 bases from V and 0 from J, leaving 11 bases between them. Germline CDR1 is GTSNPN and CDR2 is SVGIG (reference sequence). This CDR3 reads CAWSRTASNYGYTF. CDR3 coding DNA: TGTGCCTGGAGCCGGACAGCCTCTAACTATGGCTACACCTTC.

The J gene is TRBJ1-1, the V gene TRBV10-3; D is perhaps TRBD1 (6 bases). The CDR3 runs to 16 residues. V lost 6 bases and J lost 1, with 18 bases in between. The germline gives CDR1 ENHRY, CDR2 SYGVKD. CDR3 residues: CAISKTGLGENTEAFF. CDR3 coding DNA: TGTGCCATCAGCAAAACAGGGTTAGGGGAGAACACTGAAGCTTTCTTT.

This clone appeared a single time. The CDR3 sequence: CAWSGSGDLRETQYF. As DNA, the CDR3 is TGTGCCTGGAGTGGTAGCGGGGATCTCCGGGAGACCCAGTACTTC. This rearrangement joins TRBV30 to TRBJ2-5; 8 bases are a match to TRBD2. V shed 1 base, J shed 5 bases, and the junction held 9 bases outside the gene matches. The CDR3 extends over 15 amino acids. Germline values: CDR1 GTSNPN, CDR2 SVGIG (reference sequence).